This TCR beta chain is from a study of regulatory T cells in long-lasting Graves disease. Study details: Positivity for TSH receptor antibodies plus over 5 years of antithyroid drugs meant persistent Graves' disease. Study results and caveats: The researchers studied only peripheral blood, not thyroid tissue. Persistent disease favored TRBV28, TRBJ1-2 and TRBJ2-5.

As to time point: persistent/refractory GD, antithyroid drugs over 5 years with positive TRAb. Following extraction of RNA from PBMCs, that RNA was used to make the TCR library. Assembly of TCR beta libraries relied on iRepertoire HTBI primers together with Arm-PCR of CDR3 regions. A single record per CDR3 protein comes from TCRdb applying MiXCR to the multiplex PCR reads. The sample has some 340,000 distinct CDR3 sequences, approximately 23% seen once. V trimming: 4 bases; J trimming: 10 bases; junction bases outside the gene matches: 7. The germline CDR1 and CDR2 sequences are DFQATT and SNEGSKA (reference sequence). The CDR3 consists of 12 residues. Worth noting for this clonotype: What it binds is unknown.

J is TRBJ2-1 and V is TRBV20-1, with TRBD2 matching 7 bases. The source was peripheral blood mononuclear cells (PBMCs), collected when the disease was refractory, from a patient treated with antithyroid drugs. The TCR originated in a woman between 40 and 55 years old with Graves disease. CDR3 in amino acids: CSAISTSYEQFF. The DNA for the CDR3 is TGCAGTGCTATCTCGACTAGCTACGAGCAGTTCTTC.